The clone carrying this T cell receptor beta chain appeared once. Its antigen is as yet unknown. Assay runs were performed at deep level. TCRdb's table, derived via immunoSEQ multiplex PCR, lists solely in-frame clones and lacks some. This table has roughly 2.2 million clones, just over 90% appearing once. The sample comes from a study of shared clonotypes between healthy human individuals. Study-wide background: Each donor had three CD4 naive, three CD4 memory, two CD8 naive and one CD8 memory plate.

Broader study findings: Only blood samples were collected, and tissue repertoires likely differ. Among non-shared clonotypes, generation probabilities were lower than among those shared by all four donors.

CDR1 SGHVS and CDR2 FQNEAQ come from the germline V gene. The CDR3 runs to 13 residues. Trimming shortened V by 5 bases and J by 0 bases, and 7 bases separated the two germline ends. The receptor was derived from a man younger than 30 in good health. Some clones in this sample may be carry-over from other donors' samples. The chain has TRBV7-8 and TRBJ2-5; TRBD1 or TRBD2 may be the D gene (5 bases each). Sequenced sample: naive CD4+ T cells from PBMCs. Specified subset: CD45RA+ positively selected. DNA for the CDR3: TGTGCCAGCAGCCCGGGACACCAAGAGACCCAGTACTTC. Amino acids: CASSPGHQETQYF.